Each of the 4 T cell receptor beta chains below was sequenced from the same sample in a study of CD8 T cells in ankylosing spondylitis (dated by TCRdb to 2015 to 2018). The research as a whole found: A TCR beta motif made up of roughly eight highly homologous amino acid variants appeared to be characteristic of blood from ankylosing spondylitis patients.

Their cognate antigens are unknown. The protocol used for the library was 5' RACE. The reads were generated on an Illumina HiSeq 2500. The public reads were run again by TCRdb, first through fastp at Q25 and then through MiXCR, and only productive beta chains were kept. Entries that share a CDR3 protein sequence are merged under the most common genes and DNA. The sample profile shows roughly 700,000 distinct CDR3 sequences; over 15% of them were found once. Roughly a fifth of the sample comes from the top ten. Sequences were obtained from blood, either unsorted or a sorted T cell fraction (not recorded which). These receptors all stem from a male donor with ankylosing spondylitis.

The CDR3 bases are TGTGCCAGCAGCCATACACTGGGACAGAAAGTCCAAGAGACCCAGTACTTC. Translating it yields CASSHTLGQKVQETQYF. The chain combines TRBV3-1 with TRBJ2-5; 7 bases agree with TRBD1. CDR1 is LGHDT and CDR2 is YNNKEL in the germline V gene (reference sequence). This CDR3 is built from 17 residues. J lost 1 base, V lost 3 bases, and 11 bases had no gene match.

The J gene is TRBJ2-2, the V gene TRBV12-3 or TRBV12-4, with D possibly matching TRBD2 (6 bases). The CDR3 length is 18 residues. V shed 6 bases and J shed 0 bases, with 20 bases lying between them. For the CDR3, the DNA is TGTGCCAGCAGCCCGGGTTTTAGCGGAGTCGCGAACACCGGGGAGCTGTTTTTT. Amino acids: CASSPGFSGVANTGELFF.

This clonotype showed up just a few times. J is TRBJ1-3 and V is TRBV12-3 or TRBV12-4; TRBD1 aligns across 9 bases. After removal of 1 base from V and 3 bases from J, the junction contained 4 bases not matched to a gene. The length of the CDR3 is 16 residues. The CDR3 region is CASSLERDRVGNTIYF. CDR3 DNA: TGTGCCAGCAGTTTAGAAAGGGACAGGGTTGGAAACACCATATATTTT.

The chain carries TRBV12-3 or TRBV12-4 and TRBJ2-1; either TRBD1 or TRBD2 may supply D (5 bases each). CDR3 length: 16 residues. The ends were cut back, 6 bases at V and 2 bases at J, with 17 bases in the middle. CDR3 sequence: CASSPGTPSAYNEQFF. The CDR3 DNA sequence: TGTGCCAGCAGCCCCGGGACGCCCAGCGCCTACAATGAGCAGTTCTTC.